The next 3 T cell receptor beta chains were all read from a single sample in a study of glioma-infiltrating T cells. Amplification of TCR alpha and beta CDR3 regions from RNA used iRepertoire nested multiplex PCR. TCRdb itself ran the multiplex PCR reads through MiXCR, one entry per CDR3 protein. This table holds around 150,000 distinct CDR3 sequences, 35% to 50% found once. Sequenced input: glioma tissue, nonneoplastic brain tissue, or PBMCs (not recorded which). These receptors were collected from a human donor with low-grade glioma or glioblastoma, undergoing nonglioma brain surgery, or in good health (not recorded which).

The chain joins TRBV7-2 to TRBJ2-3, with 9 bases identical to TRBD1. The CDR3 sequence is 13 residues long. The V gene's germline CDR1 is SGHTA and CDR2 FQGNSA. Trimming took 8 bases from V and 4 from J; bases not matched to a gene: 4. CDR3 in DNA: TGTGCCAGCGCGGGACAGGGTCCAGATACGCAGTATTTT. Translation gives CASAGQGPDTQYF.

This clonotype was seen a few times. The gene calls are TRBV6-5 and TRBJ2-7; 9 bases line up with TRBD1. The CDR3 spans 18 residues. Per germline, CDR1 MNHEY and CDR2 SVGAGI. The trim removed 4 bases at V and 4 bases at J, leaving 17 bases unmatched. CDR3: CASSSFVPLPGQGYEQYF. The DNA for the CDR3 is TGTGCCAGCAGTTCGTTTGTTCCACTTCCGGGACAGGGATACGAGCAGTACTTC.

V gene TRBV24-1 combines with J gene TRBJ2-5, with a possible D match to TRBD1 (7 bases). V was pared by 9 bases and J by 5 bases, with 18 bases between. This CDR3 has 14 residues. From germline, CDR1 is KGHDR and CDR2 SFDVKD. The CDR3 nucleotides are TGTGCCACCGCCCCCTCGACAGGGAGGGAGACCCAGTACTTC. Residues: CATAPSTGRETQYF.